Listed here is a single T cell receptor (beta chain). CDR3 size: 14 residues. Germline V lookup: CDR1 MNHEY, CDR2 SVGAGI. Trimming took 5 bases from V and 5 from J, leaving 10 bases between them. These data are taken from a study of blood T cell repertoires in COVID-19. The wider study: Nucleic acid was either cDNA or gDNA, and it came from T cells, B-cell-depleted T cells, or PBMCs.

Authors' analysis steps: Amplification from reference gene primers served as the basis for estimated nucleated cell counts. Clones were sequenced by immunoSEQ multiplex PCR, and TCRdb holds only the in-frame ones, with some missing. That table supplies the V and J calls and clone size; D and trimming were determined from the DNA. The sample includes 40,000 or so clones, 86% seen only once; the top ten take about 8.6%. V usage is TRBV6-5 and J usage is TRBJ1-6; TRBD1 is a possible D gene (5 bases). This sequence originates from a man between 60 and 70 years old with active COVID-19. The sample was peripheral blood. The CDR3 region is CASSRQPHNSPLHF. CDR3 DNA sequence: TGTGCCAGCAGTAGACAGCCTCATAATTCACCCCTCCACTTT.